A single TCR beta chain is shown here with its context. Sequencing was performed with immunoSEQ multiplex PCR; in TCRdb, only in-frame clones are kept and a portion is missing. The sample records about 120,000 clones, approximately 86% being singletons. The source of the sample is a study of cytomegalovirus exposure and HLA in healthy donors. V was shortened by 7 bases and J by 2 bases, with 11 bases between the two germline ends. Germline V CDR1 and CDR2: MNHEY, SVGAGI. The length of the CDR3 is 13 residues. What was sequenced was PBMCs. The receptor comes from a man aged 18-30 years in good health and CMV-seropositive. The V and J genes are TRBV6-5 and TRBJ1-1; the D is unclear. CDR3 nucleotides: TGTGCCAGCACGCGAGGAGGAAACACTGAAGCTTTCTTT. Its protein is CASTRGGNTEAFF.